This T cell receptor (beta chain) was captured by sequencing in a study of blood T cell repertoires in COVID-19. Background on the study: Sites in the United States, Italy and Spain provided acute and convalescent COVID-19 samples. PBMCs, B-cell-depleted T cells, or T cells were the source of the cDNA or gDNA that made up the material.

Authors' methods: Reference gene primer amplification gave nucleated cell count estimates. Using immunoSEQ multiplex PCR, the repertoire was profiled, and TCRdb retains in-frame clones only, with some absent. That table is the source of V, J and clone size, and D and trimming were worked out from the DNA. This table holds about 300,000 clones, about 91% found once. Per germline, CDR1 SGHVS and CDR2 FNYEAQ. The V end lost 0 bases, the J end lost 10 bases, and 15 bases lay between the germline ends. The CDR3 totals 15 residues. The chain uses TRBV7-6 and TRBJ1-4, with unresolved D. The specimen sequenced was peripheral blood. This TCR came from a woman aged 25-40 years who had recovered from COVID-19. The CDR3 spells CASSLADWQSGKLFF. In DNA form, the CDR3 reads TGTGCCAGCAGCTTAGCCGACTGGCAATCTGGAAAACTGTTTTTT.